Sequencing of this T cell receptor beta chain was carried out in a study of blood T cell repertoires in COVID-19. This table comes from immunoSEQ multiplex PCR, and its TCRdb copy is limited to in-frame clones, with some not included. The sample has roughly 100,000 clones; more than 75% are singletons. The TCR originated in a human donor in a cohort sampled during active COVID-19. The sequenced sample was peripheral blood.

The CDR3 region is CASSLWEISNNEQFF. CDR3 DNA sequence: TGTGCCAGCAGCCTATGGGAGATTTCCAACAATGAGCAGTTCTTC. This sequence joins TRBV5-8 and TRBJ2-1; tentative D call: TRBD2 (5 bases). Germline V gene data show CDR1 as SGHTS and CDR2 as YDEGEE. V was pared by 4 bases and J by 5 bases, with 16 bases between. This CDR3 has 15 amino acids.